The clone carrying this T cell receptor beta chain was recorded at least ten times. Its target is unknown. These data originate in a study of post-analysis software for immune sequencing data. As for the study in general: In terms of disease course, relapsing-remitting, secondary progressive and progressive-relapsing multiple sclerosis were included.

The study's findings and limits: Five TRBV segments, TRBV5-6, TRBV5-1 and TRBV20-1 among them, were found more frequent in patients than controls. Controls' normalized Chao1 diversity significantly exceeded that of multiple sclerosis patients. Batch-matched samples strongly co-clustered by F measure.

V lost 2 bases to trimming and J lost 8 bases; unmatched junction nucleotides: 4. This CDR3 is built from 13 residues. cDNA libraries of TCR beta carried unique molecular identifiers. Using its own MiXCR run on the PCR reads, TCRdb lists one record per CDR3 protein. Of a few hundred thousand distinct CDR3 sequences listed, under 40% are singletons. Material for sequencing was blood. The chain uses TRBV12-3 or TRBV12-4 and TRBJ1-2; 8 bases match TRBD1. The TCR sequence derives from a girl under 18 with multiple sclerosis. CDR3 nucleotides: TGTGCCAGCAGTTTACAGGGGGCGCACGGCTACACCTTC. Protein sequence: CASSLQGAHGYTF.